This T cell receptor beta chain appears in the sequencing data of a study of response to subunit inactivated influenza vaccine. Points from the study as a whole: It was suggested by the authors that few new T cells are recruited by each seasonal influenza vaccination.

The CDR3 covers 13 residues. Germline V gene sequence: CDR1 SGHVS, CDR2 FNYEAQ. With 5 bases removed from V and 6 bases from J, the gap between germline ends came to 11 bases. TCRdb reprocessed the RT-PCR reads via MiXCR and lists one record per CDR3 protein. Counted here are around 470,000 distinct CDR3 sequences, around 7.7% occurring once; the ten biggest clones make up over 10%. This clonotype has a count of ten or more. No antigen is known for it. The chain employs TRBV7-6 and TRBJ1-5; no definite D call. The TCR sequence derives from a man between 50 and 75 years old who received an inactivated influenza vaccine. Sample: PBMCs from blood, taken approximately 25 months after vaccination. The CDR3 DNA follows: TGTGCCAGCAGCCTTTCGGATTTTCAGCCCCAGCATTTT. Encoded protein: CASSLSDFQPQHF.